Listed below are T cell receptor beta chains from one sample, sequenced in a study of OX40 agonist ivuxolimab in advanced cancers. Repertoires were generated with immunoSEQ multiplex PCR, while TCRdb's copy carries only in-frame clones and drops some. The data show 40,000 to 50,000 clones, 88% seen once. The material sequenced was CD4+ or CD8+ T cells sorted from blood, taken in a trial of the OX40 agonist ivuxolimab. The receptors derive from an adult with an advanced solid tumor such as melanoma, head and neck, liver or kidney cancer. Each CDR3 is given with its conserved first and last residue. Each record gives: clone size, CDR3 length, D gene, J gene, V gene, CDR3 protein, CDR3 DNA. The D gene is left open where the match is weak. The size of a clone is reported for some rows only, either as once, few or many, or as a class for expanded clones.

- 14 - TRBJ2-1 TRBV27 CASSLYRGYNEQFF TGTGCCAGCAGTTTATACCGGGGGTACAATGAGCAGTTCTTC
- 12 - TRBJ1-1 TRBV5-8 CASRPQGPEAFF TGTGCCAGCAGACCACAGGGCCCTGAAGCTTTCTTT
- 15 TRBD2 TRBJ2-2 TRBV6-6 CASSRSGRDTGELFF TGTGCCAGCAGTCGTAGCGGGAGAGACACCGGGGAGCTGTTTTTT
- 14 - TRBJ1-2 TRBV2 CASSVSGTLIGYTF TGTGCCAGCAGTGTCTCCGGGACATTGATCGGCTACACCTTC
- 14 - TRBJ2-3 TRBV9 CASSDRRSTDTQYF TGTGCCAGCAGTGATAGGCGGAGCACAGATACGCAGTATTTT
- 15 - TRBJ2-7 TRBV4-2 CASSQGVGDSYEQYF TGTGCCAGCAGCCAAGGGGTAGGGGACTCCTACGAGCAGTACTTC
- 13 - TRBJ2-2 TRBV5-4 CASSSDMSGELFF TGTGCCAGCAGCTCAGACATGAGCGGGGAGCTGTTTTTT
few 15 TRBD1 TRBJ2-1 TRBV7-3 CASSRTGTGSNEQFF TGTGCCAGCAGCAGGACCGGGACAGGGAGCAATGAGCAGTTCTTC
- 17 TRBD1 TRBJ2-7 TRBV19 CASSIRAGTGDPYEQYF TGTGCCAGTAGCATCCGCGCTGGGACAGGGGACCCCTACGAGCAGTACTTC
- 15 - TRBJ2-4 TRBV19 CASSIWGGTKNIQYF TGTGCCAGTAGTATTTGGGGGGGCACAAAAAACATTCAGTACTTC
- 16 TRBD2 TRBJ2-7 TRBV28 CASSPRTSGRSYEQYF TGTGCCAGCAGTCCTCGGACTAGCGGGAGGTCCTACGAGCAGTACTTC
- 18 - TRBJ2-1 TRBV7-3 CASSSTPWGATSYNEQFF TGTGCCAGCAGCTCGACGCCGTGGGGGGCCACCTCCTACAATGAGCAGTTCTTC
- 15 - TRBJ1-5 TRBV30 CAWSLKVVSPQPQHF TGTGCCTGGAGTCTTAAAGTGGTATCTCCTCAGCCCCAGCATTTT
few 14 TRBD1 TRBJ1-5 TRBV19 CASSIWTGDQPQHF TGTGCCAGTAGTATTTGGACAGGAGATCAGCCCCAGCATTTT
- 12 - TRBJ1-5 TRBV27 CATGTNNQPQHF TGTGCCACTGGGACAAACAATCAGCCCCAGCATTTT
- 11 - TRBJ2-7 TRBV6-1 CASSEGFKQYF TGTGCCAGCAGTGAAGGGTTTAAGCAGTACTTC
- 11 TRBD1 TRBJ2-1 TRBV20-1 CSARTGGEQFF TGCAGTGCTCGGACAGGCGGCGAGCAGTTCTTC
- 15 - TRBJ2-2 TRBV19 CASSFRDGNTGELFF TGTGCCAGTAGTTTCAGGGACGGGAACACCGGGGAGCTGTTTTTT
- 16 TRBD2 TRBJ2-1 TRBV10-2 CASNPRASGDEWEQFF TGCGCCAGCAACCCCAGGGCTAGCGGGGACGAGTGGGAGCAGTTCTTC